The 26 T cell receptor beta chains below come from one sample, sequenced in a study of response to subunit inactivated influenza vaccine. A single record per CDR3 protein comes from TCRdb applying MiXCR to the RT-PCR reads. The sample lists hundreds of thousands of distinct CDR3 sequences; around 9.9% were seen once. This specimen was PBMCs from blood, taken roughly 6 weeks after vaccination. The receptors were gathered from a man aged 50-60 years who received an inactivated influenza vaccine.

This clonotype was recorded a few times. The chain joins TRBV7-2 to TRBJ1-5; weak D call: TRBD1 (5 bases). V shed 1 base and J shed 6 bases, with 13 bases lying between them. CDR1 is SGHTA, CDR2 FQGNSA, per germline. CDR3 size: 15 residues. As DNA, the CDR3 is TGTGCCAGCAGCTTAGGGGGTGGGGGGTTTCAGCCCCAGCATTTT. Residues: CASSLGGGGFQPQHF.

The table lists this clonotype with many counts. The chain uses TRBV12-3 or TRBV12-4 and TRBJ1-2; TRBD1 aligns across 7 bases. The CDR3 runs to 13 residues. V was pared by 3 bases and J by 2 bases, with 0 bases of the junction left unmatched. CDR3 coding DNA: TGTGCCAGCAGTTTGACAGGGAACTATGGCTACACCTTC. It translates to CASSLTGNYGYTF.

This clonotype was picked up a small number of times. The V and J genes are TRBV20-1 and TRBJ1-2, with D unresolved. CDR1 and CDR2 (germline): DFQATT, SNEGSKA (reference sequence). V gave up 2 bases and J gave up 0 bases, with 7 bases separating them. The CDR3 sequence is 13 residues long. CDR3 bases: TGCAGTGCTAGACAGAGCACTAACTATGGCTACACCTTC. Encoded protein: CSARQSTNYGYTF.

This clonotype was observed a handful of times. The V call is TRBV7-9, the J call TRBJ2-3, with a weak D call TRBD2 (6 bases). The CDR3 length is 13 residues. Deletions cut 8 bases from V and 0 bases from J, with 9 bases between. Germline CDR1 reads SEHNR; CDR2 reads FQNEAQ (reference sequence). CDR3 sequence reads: CASWGLSTDTQYF. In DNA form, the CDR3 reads TGTGCCAGCTGGGGACTTAGCACAGATACGCAGTATTTT.

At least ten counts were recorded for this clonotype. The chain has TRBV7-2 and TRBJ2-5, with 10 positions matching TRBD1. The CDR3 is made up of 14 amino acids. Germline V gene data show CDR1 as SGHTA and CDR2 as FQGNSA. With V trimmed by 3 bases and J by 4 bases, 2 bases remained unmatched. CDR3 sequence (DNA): TGTGCCAGCAGCTTCCGGACAGGGGGAGAGACCCAGTACTTC. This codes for CASSFRTGGETQYF.

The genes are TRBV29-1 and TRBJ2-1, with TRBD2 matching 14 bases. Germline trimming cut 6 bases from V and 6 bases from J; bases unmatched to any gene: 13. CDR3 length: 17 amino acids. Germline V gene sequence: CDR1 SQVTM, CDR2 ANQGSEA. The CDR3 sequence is CSVPPGLAGVGLNEQFF. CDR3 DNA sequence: TGCAGCGTCCCTCCGGGACTAGCGGGAGTAGGCCTCAATGAGCAGTTCTTC.

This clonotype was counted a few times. In DNA form, the CDR3 reads TGCAGTGCCCCACAGGGGAACCAAGAGACCCAGTACTTC. This codes for CSAPQGNQETQYF. The V call is TRBV20-1, the J call TRBJ2-5, with TRBD1 matching 7 bases. V shed 6 bases and J 0 bases; nucleotides not matched to a gene: 4. The CDR3 loop spans 13 amino acids. The germline CDR1 and CDR2 sequences are DFQATT and SNEGSKA (reference sequence).

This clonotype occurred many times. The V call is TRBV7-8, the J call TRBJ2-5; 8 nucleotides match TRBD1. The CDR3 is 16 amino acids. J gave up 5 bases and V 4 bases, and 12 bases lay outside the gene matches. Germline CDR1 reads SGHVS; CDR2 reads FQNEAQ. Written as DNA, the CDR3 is TGTGCCAGCAGCTCAGACCCAGGGGGCTTAAGGGAGACCCAGTACTTC. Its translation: CASSSDPGGLRETQYF.

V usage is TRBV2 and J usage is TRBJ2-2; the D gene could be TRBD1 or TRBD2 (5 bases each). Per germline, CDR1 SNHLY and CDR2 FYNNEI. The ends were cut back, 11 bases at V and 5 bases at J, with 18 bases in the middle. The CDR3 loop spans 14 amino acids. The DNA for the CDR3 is TGTGCCGGAAGGGACCGCTATATAACCGGGGAGCTGTTTTTT. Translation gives CAGRDRYITGELFF. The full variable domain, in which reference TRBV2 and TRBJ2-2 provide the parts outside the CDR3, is EPEVTQTPSHQVTQMGQEVILRCVPISNHLYFYWYRQILGQKVEFLVSFYNNEISEKSEIFDDQFSVERPDGSNFTLKIRSTKLEDSAMYFCAGRDRYITGELFFGEGSRLTVL.

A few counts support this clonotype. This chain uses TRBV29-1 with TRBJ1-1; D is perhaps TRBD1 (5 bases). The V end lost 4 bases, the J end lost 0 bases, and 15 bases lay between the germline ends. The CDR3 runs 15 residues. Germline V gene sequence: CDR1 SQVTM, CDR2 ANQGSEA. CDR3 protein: CSVVEFGGVNTEAFF. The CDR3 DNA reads TGCAGCGTTGTAGAGTTTGGGGGGGTGAACACTGAAGCTTTCTTT.

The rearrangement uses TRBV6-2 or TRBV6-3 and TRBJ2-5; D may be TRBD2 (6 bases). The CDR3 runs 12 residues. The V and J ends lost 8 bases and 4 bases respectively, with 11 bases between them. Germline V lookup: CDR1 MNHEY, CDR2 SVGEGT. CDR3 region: CASGRGLETQYF. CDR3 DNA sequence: TGTGCCAGCGGACGGGGGTTAGAGACCCAGTACTTC.

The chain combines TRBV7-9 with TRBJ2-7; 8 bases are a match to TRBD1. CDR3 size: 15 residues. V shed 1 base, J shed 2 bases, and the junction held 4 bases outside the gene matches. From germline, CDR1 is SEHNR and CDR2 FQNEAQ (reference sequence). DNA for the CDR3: TGTGCCAGCAGCTTAGGAGGGACAGGAACCTACGAGCAGTACTTC. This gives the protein CASSLGGTGTYEQYF.

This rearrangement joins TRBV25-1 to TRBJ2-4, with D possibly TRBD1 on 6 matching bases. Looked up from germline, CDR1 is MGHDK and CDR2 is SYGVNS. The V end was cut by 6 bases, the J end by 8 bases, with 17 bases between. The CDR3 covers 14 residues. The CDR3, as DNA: TGTGCCAGCAGCCCCAGGACAGACCTGGACATTCAGTACTTC. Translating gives CASSPRTDLDIQYF.

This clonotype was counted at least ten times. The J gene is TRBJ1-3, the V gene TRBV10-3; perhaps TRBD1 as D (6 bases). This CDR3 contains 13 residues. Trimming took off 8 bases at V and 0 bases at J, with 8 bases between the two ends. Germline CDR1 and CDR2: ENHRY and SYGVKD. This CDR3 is CAIGDNSGNTIYF. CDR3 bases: TGTGCCATCGGGGACAACTCTGGAAACACCATATATTTT.

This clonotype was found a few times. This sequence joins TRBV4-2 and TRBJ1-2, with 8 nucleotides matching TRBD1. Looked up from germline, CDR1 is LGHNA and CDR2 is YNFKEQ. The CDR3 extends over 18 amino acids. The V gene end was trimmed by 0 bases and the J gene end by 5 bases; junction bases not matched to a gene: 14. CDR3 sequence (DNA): TGTGCCAGCAGCCAAGATCTAACGCGCCCAGGGGGCGGTTATGGCTACACCTTC. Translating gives CASSQDLTRPGGGYGYTF.

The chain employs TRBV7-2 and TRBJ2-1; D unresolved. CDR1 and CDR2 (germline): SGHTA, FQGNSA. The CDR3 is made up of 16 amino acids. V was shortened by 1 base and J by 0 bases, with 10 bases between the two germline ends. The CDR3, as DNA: TGTGCCAGCAGCTTAGGGGCTTCGCTCTCCTACAATGAGCAGTTCTTC. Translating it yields CASSLGASLSYNEQFF.

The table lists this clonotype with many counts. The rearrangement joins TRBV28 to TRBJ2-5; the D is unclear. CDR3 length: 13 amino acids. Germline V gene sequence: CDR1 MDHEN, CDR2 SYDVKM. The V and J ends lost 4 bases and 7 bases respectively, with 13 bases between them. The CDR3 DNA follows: TGTGCCAGCAGTTCCGTCCAAGTTCTGACCCAGTACTTC. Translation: CASSSVQVLTQYF.

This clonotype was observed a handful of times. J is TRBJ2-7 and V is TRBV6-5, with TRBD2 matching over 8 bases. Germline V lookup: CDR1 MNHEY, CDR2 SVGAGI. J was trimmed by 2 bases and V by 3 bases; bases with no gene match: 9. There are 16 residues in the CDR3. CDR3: CASSYTGTSGAYEQYF. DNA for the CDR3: TGTGCCAGCAGTTATACCGGTACTAGCGGCGCCTACGAGCAGTACTTC.

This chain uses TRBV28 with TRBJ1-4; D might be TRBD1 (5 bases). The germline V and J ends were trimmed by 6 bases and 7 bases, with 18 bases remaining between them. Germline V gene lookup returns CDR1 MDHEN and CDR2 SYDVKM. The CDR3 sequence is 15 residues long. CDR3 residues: CASSAGGNRGEKLFF. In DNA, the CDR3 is TGTGCCAGCAGCGCCGGGGGGAACCGGGGTGAAAAACTGTTTTTT.

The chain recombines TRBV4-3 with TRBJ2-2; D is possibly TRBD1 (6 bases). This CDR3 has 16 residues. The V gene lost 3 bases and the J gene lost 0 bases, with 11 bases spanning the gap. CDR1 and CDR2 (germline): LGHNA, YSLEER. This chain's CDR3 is CASSQFGQTNTGELFF. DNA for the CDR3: TGCGCCAGCAGCCAGTTCGGACAGACGAACACCGGGGAGCTGTTTTTT.

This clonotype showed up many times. The CDR3, as DNA: TGCAGTGCTACCTCGACTAGCGGGAGCCTAGAGACCCAGTACTTC. The encoded protein is CSATSTSGSLETQYF. The rearrangement uses TRBV20-1 and TRBJ2-5; 12 bases are shared with TRBD2. This CDR3 spans 15 amino acids. Germline trimming cut 4 bases from V and 4 bases from J; bases unmatched to any gene: 7. Germline V gene lookup returns CDR1 DFQATT and CDR2 SNEGSKA (reference sequence).

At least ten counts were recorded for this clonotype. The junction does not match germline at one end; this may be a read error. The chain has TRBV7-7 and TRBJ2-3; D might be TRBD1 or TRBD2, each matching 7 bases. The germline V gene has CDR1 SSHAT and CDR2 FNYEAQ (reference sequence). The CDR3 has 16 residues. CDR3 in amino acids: CASSPRGGGSTDTQYF. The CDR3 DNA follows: TGTGCTAGCAGCCCCCGGGGAGGGGGCAGCACAGATACGCAGTATTTT.

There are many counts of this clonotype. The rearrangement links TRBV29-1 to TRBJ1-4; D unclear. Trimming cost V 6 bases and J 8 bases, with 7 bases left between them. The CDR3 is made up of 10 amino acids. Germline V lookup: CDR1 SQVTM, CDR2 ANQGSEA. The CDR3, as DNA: TGCAGCGTCAGGACCGAAAAACTGTTTTTT. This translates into CSVRTEKLFF. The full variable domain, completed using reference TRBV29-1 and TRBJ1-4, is SAVISQKPSRDICQRGTSLTIQCQVDSQVTMMFWYRQQPGQSLTLIATANQGSEATYESGFVIDKFPISRPNLTFSTLTVSNMSPEDSSIYLCSVRTEKLFFGSGTQLSVL.

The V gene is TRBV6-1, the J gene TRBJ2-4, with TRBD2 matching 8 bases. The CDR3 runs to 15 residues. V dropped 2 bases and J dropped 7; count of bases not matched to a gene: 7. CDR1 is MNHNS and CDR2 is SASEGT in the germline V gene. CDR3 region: CASSETGTSQNIQYF. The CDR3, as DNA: TGTGCCAGCAGTGAAACCGGGACTAGTCAGAACATTCAGTACTTC.

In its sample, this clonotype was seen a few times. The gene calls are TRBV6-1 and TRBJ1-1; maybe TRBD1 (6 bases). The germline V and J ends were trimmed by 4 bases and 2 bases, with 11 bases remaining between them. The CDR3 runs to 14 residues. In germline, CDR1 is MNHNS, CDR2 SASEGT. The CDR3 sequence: CASSGTASNTEAFF. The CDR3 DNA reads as TGTGCCAGCAGTGGGACAGCTTCAAACACTGAAGCTTTCTTT.

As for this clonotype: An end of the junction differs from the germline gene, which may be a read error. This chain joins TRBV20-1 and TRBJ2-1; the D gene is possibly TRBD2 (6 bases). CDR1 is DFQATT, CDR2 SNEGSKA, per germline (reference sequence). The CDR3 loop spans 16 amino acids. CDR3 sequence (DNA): TGCTGTGCCTTATTGGATGAGGGAGCGGGCCACAATGAGCAGTTCTTC. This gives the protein CCALLDEGAGHNEQFF.